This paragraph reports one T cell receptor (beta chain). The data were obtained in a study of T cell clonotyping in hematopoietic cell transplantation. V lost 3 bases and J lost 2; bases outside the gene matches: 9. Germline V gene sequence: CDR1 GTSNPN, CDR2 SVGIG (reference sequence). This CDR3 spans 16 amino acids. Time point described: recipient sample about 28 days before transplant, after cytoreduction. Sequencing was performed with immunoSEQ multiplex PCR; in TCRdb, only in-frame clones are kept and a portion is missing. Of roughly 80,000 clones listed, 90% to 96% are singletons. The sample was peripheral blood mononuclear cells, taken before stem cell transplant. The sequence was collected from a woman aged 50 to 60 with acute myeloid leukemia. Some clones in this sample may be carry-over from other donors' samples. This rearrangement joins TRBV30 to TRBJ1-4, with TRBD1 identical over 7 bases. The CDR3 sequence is CAWRGGQGVTNEKLFF. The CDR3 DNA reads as TGTGCCTGGAGAGGGGGGCAGGGGGTGACTAATGAAAAACTGTTTTTT.